This T cell receptor beta chain was obtained from a study of cytomegalovirus exposure and HLA in healthy donors. The germline gives CDR1 SGHTA, CDR2 FQGNSA. This CDR3 region has 14 residues. V gave up 0 bases and J gave up 6 bases, with 12 bases separating them. The PCR employed 60 Vbeta primers together with 13 Jbeta primers. Clones were sequenced by immunoSEQ multiplex PCR, and TCRdb holds only the in-frame ones, with some missing. The data hold 40,000 to 45,000 clones, with about 50% observed a single time. This clone was counted only a few times. This clonotype was sampled from a human donor in good health. Sequenced sample: PBMCs. The rearrangement joins TRBV7-2 to TRBJ2-7, with D tentatively TRBD1 (5 bases). The CDR3 spells CASSLAAGMGEQYF. In DNA form, the CDR3 reads TGTGCCAGCAGCTTAGCAGCAGGGATGGGCGAGCAGTACTTC.